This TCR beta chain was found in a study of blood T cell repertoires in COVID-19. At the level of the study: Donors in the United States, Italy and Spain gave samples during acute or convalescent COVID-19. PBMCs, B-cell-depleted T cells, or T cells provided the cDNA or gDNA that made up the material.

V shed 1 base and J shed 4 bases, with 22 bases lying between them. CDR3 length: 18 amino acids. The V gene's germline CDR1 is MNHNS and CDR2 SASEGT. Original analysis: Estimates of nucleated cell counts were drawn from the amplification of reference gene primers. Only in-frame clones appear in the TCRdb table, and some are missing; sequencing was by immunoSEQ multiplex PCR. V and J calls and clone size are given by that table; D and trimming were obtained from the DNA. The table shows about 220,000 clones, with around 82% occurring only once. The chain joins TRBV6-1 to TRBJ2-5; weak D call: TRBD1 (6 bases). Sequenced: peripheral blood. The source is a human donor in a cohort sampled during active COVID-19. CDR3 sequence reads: CASSEVQGLEYRRETQYF. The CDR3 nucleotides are TGTGCCAGCAGTGAAGTGCAGGGGCTTGAATATAGAAGAGAGACCCAGTACTTC.